Listed below are T cell receptor beta chains from one sample, sequenced in a study of PD-L1 blockade in urothelial cancer. TCRdb keeps only in-frame clones here, not all; method: immunoSEQ multiplex PCR. The table includes about 74,000 clones, around 84% detected once. The sequencing used PBMCs, collected around atezolizumab (anti-PD-L1) treatment. These receptors originate from a man aged 70 or older with urothelial cancer. Both conserved end residues are part of each CDR3. A D gene is named only where the DNA matches it firmly. Only part of the rows carry a size: once, few, many, or a class if the clone is expanded.

>TRBV5-1|TRBJ2-1|14|TRBD1|once
CASRTGPLSDEQFF
TGCGCCAGCAGGACAGGGCCTTTAAGTGATGAGCAGTTCTTC
>TRBV6-1|TRBJ2-3|18|TRBD2|-
CASSGPGTSGNPTDTQYF
TGTGCCAGCAGTGGCCCCGGGACTAGCGGAAATCCCACAGATACGCAGTATTTT
>TRBV9|TRBJ1-3|13|-|few
CASSRDSGNTIYF
TGTGCCAGCAGCCGGGACTCTGGAAACACCATATATTTT
>TRBV27|TRBJ1-2|15|TRBD1|-
CASSLSVTGAYGYTF
TGTGCCAGCAGTTTATCGGTTACAGGGGCCTATGGCTACACCTTC
>TRBV9|TRBJ2-5|16|TRBD1|-
CASSPRQGLPQETQYF
TGTGCCAGCAGCCCCCGACAGGGGTTGCCCCAAGAGACCCAGTACTTC
>TRBV19|TRBJ1-5|16|TRBD1|-
CASSMSGGLNNQPQHF
TGTGCCAGTAGTATGTCAGGGGGTTTGAACAATCAGCCCCAGCATTTT
>TRBV29-1|TRBJ1-2|12|-|-
CSVGVNKEGYTF
TGCAGCGTGGGAGTTAACAAGGAGGGCTACACCTTC
>TRBV28|TRBJ1-3|17|-|-
CASRRLGQLNSGNTIYF
TGTGCCAGCAGACGACTCGGACAGCTCAACTCTGGAAACACCATATATTTT
>TRBV5-5|TRBJ2-4|13|TRBD2|-
CASSFDGGNIQYF
TGTGCCAGCAGCTTTGACGGGGGGAACATTCAGTACTTC
>TRBV6-1|TRBJ1-2|15|-|-
CASRGRGEPNYGYTF
TGTGCCAGCAGGGGACGGGGGGAGCCTAACTATGGCTACACCTTC
>TRBV5-1|TRBJ2-2|15|-|-
CASSRVLTNTGELFF
TGCGCCAGCAGCCGGGTGCTAACGAACACCGGGGAGCTGTTTTTT
>TRBV9|TRBJ2-2|16|TRBD2|-
CASSVGGGANTGELFF
TGTGCCAGCAGCGTAGGGGGGGGAGCGAACACCGGGGAGCTGTTTTTT
>TRBV6-1|TRBJ1-2|12|-|-
CASRRGLYGYTF
TGTGCCAGCCGTAGAGGACTTTATGGCTACACCTTC
>TRBV29-1|TRBJ2-7|13|TRBD2|-
CSVDLAGGYEQYF
TGCAGCGTTGACCTAGCGGGAGGCTACGAGCAGTACTTC
>TRBV9|TRBJ2-2|15|TRBD2|-
CASSISSGSAGELFF
TGTGCCAGCAGCATCTCTAGCGGGAGCGCCGGGGAGCTGTTTTTT
>TRBV28|TRBJ2-7|15|TRBD1|-
CASSFPGQSSYEQYF
TGTGCCAGCAGTTTTCCGGGACAGAGCTCCTACGAGCAGTACTTC
>TRBV19|TRBJ2-7|15|-|-
CASSPGATSSYEQYF
TGTGCCAGTAGCCCAGGGGCCACTTCCTCCTACGAGCAGTACTTC
>TRBV6-6|TRBJ1-4|14|-|-
CASSYVGDNEKLFF
TGTGCCAGCAGTTACGTAGGGGATAATGAAAAACTGTTTTTT
>TRBV28|TRBJ2-3|15|TRBD2|-
CASSSLAGYTDTQYF
TGTGCCAGCAGTTCGTTAGCGGGCTACACAGATACGCAGTATTTT
>TRBV27|TRBJ2-1|15|TRBD1|once
CASRTGTGSYNEQFF
TGTGCCAGCCGGACCGGGACAGGCTCCTACAATGAGCAGTTCTTC
>TRBV28|TRBJ1-4|13|TRBD1|-
CASRRQGNEKLFF
TGTGCCAGCAGGCGACAGGGGAATGAAAAACTGTTTTTT
>TRBV16|TRBJ1-4|17|-|-
CASSQLGQYATNEKLFF
TGTGCCAGCAGCCAATTGGGCCAGTATGCAACTAATGAAAAACTGTTTTTT
>TRBV5-4|TRBJ2-3|19|TRBD2|-
CASSQGTSGRLGRTDTQYF
TGTGCCAGCAGCCAGGGGACTAGCGGGAGGCTCGGGAGAACAGATACGCAGTATTTT
>TRBV4-1|TRBJ1-1|14|-|-
CASSPIEGNTEAFF
TGCGCCAGCAGCCCGATAGAGGGAAACACTGAAGCTTTCTTT
>TRBV5-1|TRBJ2-5|14|-|-
CASAPLSRGETQYF
TGCGCCAGCGCTCCTCTGAGCAGGGGCGAGACCCAGTACTTC
>TRBV19|TRBJ2-5|13|TRBD1|-
CASRRTGVETQYF
TGTGCCAGTAGGAGGACAGGGGTTGAGACCCAGTACTTC
>TRBV28|TRBJ1-2|14|TRBD1|-
CASSLHTGGGGYTF
TGTGCCAGCAGTCTCCATACAGGGGGAGGTGGCTACACCTTC
>TRBV18|TRBJ1-4|19|TRBD1|-
CASSPLIGTGGVANEKLFF
TGTGCCAGCTCACCCCTGATCGGGACAGGGGGAGTCGCTAATGAAAAACTGTTTTTT
>TRBV5-1|TRBJ2-3|15|-|once
CASSLVVRAGDTQYF
TGCGCCAGCAGCTTGGTTGTCAGGGCTGGAGATACGCAGTATTTT
>TRBV5-1|TRBJ2-3|11|-|-
CASSPGNTQYF
TGCGCCAGCAGCCCGGGGAATACGCAGTATTTT
>TRBV7-3|TRBJ2-3|13|TRBD2|-
CASSRGEGDTQYF
TGTGCCAGCAGCCGAGGGGAGGGGGATACGCAGTATTTT
>TRBV29-1|TRBJ2-1|16|TRBD2|-
CSVQGLAGVTDDEQFF
TGCAGCGTTCAGGGACTAGCGGGAGTAACGGACGATGAGCAGTTCTTC
>TRBV6-5|TRBJ1-2|15|TRBD1|-
CASSYRGTVNYGYTF
TGTGCCAGCAGTTATCGTGGGACAGTTAACTATGGCTACACCTTC
>TRBV28|TRBJ1-4|15|-|-
CASSLLIGGREKLFF
TGTGCCAGCAGTTTATTAATCGGGGGGCGAGAAAAACTGTTTTTT
>TRBV7-6|TRBJ2-7|13|-|-
CASTPRGSYEQYF
TGTGCCAGCACCCCGCGTGGGAGCTACGAGCAGTACTTC